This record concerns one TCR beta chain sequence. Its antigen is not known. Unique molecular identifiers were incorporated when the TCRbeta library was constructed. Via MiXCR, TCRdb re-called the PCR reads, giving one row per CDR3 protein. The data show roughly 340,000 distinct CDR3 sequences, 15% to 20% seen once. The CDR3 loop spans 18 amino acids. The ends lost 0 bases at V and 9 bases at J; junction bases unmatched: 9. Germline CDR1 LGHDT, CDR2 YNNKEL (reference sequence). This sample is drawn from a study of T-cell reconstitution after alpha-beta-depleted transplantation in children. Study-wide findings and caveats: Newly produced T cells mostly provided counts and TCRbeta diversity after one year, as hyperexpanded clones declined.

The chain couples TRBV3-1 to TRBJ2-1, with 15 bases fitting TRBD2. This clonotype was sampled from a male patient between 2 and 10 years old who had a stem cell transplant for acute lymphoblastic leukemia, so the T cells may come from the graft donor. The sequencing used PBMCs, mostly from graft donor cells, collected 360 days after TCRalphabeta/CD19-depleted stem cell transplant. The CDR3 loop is CASSQDLRTSGRALEQFF. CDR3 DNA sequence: TGTGCCAGCAGCCAAGATTTACGGACTAGCGGGAGGGCCCTTGAGCAGTTCTTC.